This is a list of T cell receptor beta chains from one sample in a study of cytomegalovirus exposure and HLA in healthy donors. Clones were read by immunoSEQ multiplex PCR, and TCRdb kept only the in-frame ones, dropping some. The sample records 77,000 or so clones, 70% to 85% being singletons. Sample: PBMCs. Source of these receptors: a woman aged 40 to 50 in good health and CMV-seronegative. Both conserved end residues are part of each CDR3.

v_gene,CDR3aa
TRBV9,CASSAGGTGAYEQYF
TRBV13,CASSYPGLAGEGPDTQYF
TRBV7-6,CASSQRRQGADQETQYF
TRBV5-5,CASSLVQGNLRETQYF
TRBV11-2,CASRLNNQGNTEAFF
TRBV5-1,CASSLAAGVEQFF
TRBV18,CASTDRGTDTQYF
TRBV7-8,CASSLWDWGTDTQYF
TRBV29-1,CSVEDPGGTGELFF
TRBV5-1,CASRDRGDGTDTQYF
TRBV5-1,CASSLELQGSNEKLFF
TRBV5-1,CASSLGTEVYEQYF
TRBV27,CASSHTTGLRGNEQFF
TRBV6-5,CASSYEVGQAGEAFF